This T cell receptor (beta chain) was captured by sequencing in a study of blood T cell repertoires in COVID-19. The repertoire was sequenced with immunoSEQ multiplex PCR; TCRdb's copy has only in-frame clones and lacks some. The data contain 180,000 or so clones, 81% of them seen just once; the ten biggest clones take up approximately 9.9%. Germline trimming cut 1 base from V and 4 bases from J; bases unmatched to any gene: 9. This CDR3 comprises 16 residues. CDR1 SGHVS and CDR2 FQNEAQ come from the germline V gene. The sequenced sample consisted of peripheral blood. The chain is built from TRBV7-8 and TRBJ2-5; 7 bases match TRBD1. This receptor was identified in a woman between 40 and 50 years old with COVID-19, enrolled during active disease. CDR3 nucleotide sequence: TGTGCCAGCAGCTTAGTATGGGGACGACAGGGAGAGACCCAGTACTTC. Residues: CASSLVWGRQGETQYF. The full variable domain, rest sourced from reference TRBV7-8 and TRBJ2-5, is GAGVSQSPRYKVAKRGQDVALRCDPISGHVSLFWYQQALGQGPEFLTYFQNEAQLDKSGLPSDRFFAERPEGSVSTLKIQRTQQEDSAVYLCASSLVWGRQGETQYFGPGTRLLVL.